These 21 T cell receptor beta chains were sequenced from one sample in a study of cytomegalovirus exposure and HLA in healthy donors. Clones were read by immunoSEQ multiplex PCR, and TCRdb kept only the in-frame ones, dropping some. The sample lists about 360,000 clones, about nine tenths occurring once. Sequencing was done on a sample of PBMCs. The receptors come from a woman between 18 and 29 years old in good health and CMV-seronegative.

A remark on this clone: Compared with germline, one end of the junction differs, possibly owing to a read error. The V call is TRBV6-5, the J call TRBJ2-7; 11 bases fit TRBD1. The CDR3 spans 13 residues. Germline-derived CDR1 and CDR2 are MNHEY and SVGAGI. This CDR3 reads CASSATGTGGTDF. The CDR3 DNA is TGTGCCAGCAGCGCCACCGGGACAGGGGGTACCGACTTC.

This clone occurred once. The V call is TRBV2, the J call TRBJ2-1; 8 bases are shared with TRBD2. Germline-derived CDR1 and CDR2 are SNHLY and FYNNEI. There are 14 residues in the CDR3. V was pared by 7 bases and J by 7 bases, with 9 bases of the junction left unmatched. The CDR3: CASTSGRGGNEQFF. CDR3 in DNA: TGTGCCAGCACGAGCGGGAGAGGGGGGAATGAGCAGTTCTTC. The complete variable domain, with remaining parts taken from reference TRBV2 and TRBJ2-1, reads EPEVTQTPSHQVTQMGQEVILRCVPISNHLYFYWYRQILGQKVEFLVSFYNNEISEKSEIFDDQFSVERPDGSNFTLKIRSTKLEDSAMYFCASTSGRGGNEQFFGPGTRLTVL.

The chain recombines TRBV23-1 with TRBJ2-7; TRBD1 aligns across 8 bases. TRBV23-1 is assigned to the ORF class and has an uncertain function. The CDR3 covers 14 residues. Losses at the gene ends were 2 bases for V and 5 bases for J; bases not matched to a gene: 5. The CDR3 sequence is CASSQDQGAHEQYF. The CDR3 DNA reads TGCGCCAGCAGTCAAGACCAGGGGGCCCACGAGCAGTACTTC.

In this sample, this clone turned up a few times. The genes are TRBV5-1 and TRBJ2-7, with 9 bases that match TRBD2. The V gene's germline CDR1 is SGHRS and CDR2 YFSETQ. The CDR3 consists of 16 residues. The ends lost 3 bases at V and 7 bases at J; junction bases unmatched: 14. CDR3 DNA: TGCGCCAGCAGCTACCCTGCGACTAGCGGCCCGGGGGAGCAGTACTTC. Translating it yields CASSYPATSGPGEQYF.

V gene TRBV19 combines with J gene TRBJ2-1; tentatively, D is TRBD1 (6 bases). CDR1 and CDR2 (germline): LNHDA, SQIVND (reference sequence). Deletions cut 6 bases from V and 3 bases from J, with 9 bases between. The CDR3 contains 13 residues. The CDR3: CASRGHSYNEQFF. CDR3 sequence (DNA): TGTGCCAGTAGGGGACACAGCTACAATGAGCAGTTCTTC.

The J gene is TRBJ1-4, the V gene TRBV5-4, with D tentatively TRBD1 (5 bases). Germline V CDR1 and CDR2: SGHNT, YYREEE (reference sequence). This CDR3 has 16 residues. V dropped 1 base and J dropped 5 bases, with 15 bases sitting between them. The CDR3 nucleotides read TGTGCCAGCAGCTTGATGGTGGGGGGACGAAATGAAAAACTGTTTTTT. Translation: CASSLMVGGRNEKLFF.

The sample holds one count of this clone. The chain couples TRBV7-9 to TRBJ2-5; 7 nucleotides match TRBD1. V shed 8 bases and J 5 bases; nucleotides not matched to a gene: 8. Germline lookup yields CDR1 SEHNR and CDR2 FQNEAQ (reference sequence). This CDR3 has 13 residues. CDR3 loop: CASDGTGEETQYF. The CDR3 DNA is TGTGCCAGCGATGGAACAGGGGAGGAGACCCAGTACTTC.

Only a few counts were recorded for this clone. This chain joins TRBV14 and TRBJ2-7, with 9 positions matching TRBD1. Per germline, CDR1 SGHDN and CDR2 FVKESK. The CDR3 has 14 amino acids. V shed 5 bases and J 4 bases; nucleotides not matched to a gene: 6. In nucleotides, the CDR3 is TGTGCCAGCAGCTGGGGGACAGGGAAATACGAGCAGTACTTC. Its translation is CASSWGTGKYEQYF.

The CDR3 DNA reads as TGTGCCAGCTCACCACCGAGGATCGGGGGGGGGAATGAGCAGTTCTTC. Its protein is CASSPPRIGGGNEQFF. The chain recombines TRBV18 with TRBJ2-1; 8 bases match TRBD2. CDR3 length: 16 residues. V lost 0 bases and J lost 7; bases outside the gene matches: 8. The germline gives CDR1 KGHSH, CDR2 LQKENI.

The chain uses TRBV28 and TRBJ2-3; 7 positions agree with TRBD2. Germline CDR1 MDHEN, CDR2 SYDVKM. This CDR3 has 16 residues. V trimming: 8 bases; J trimming: 0 bases; junction bases outside the gene matches: 11. CDR3 sequence: CASLDRDYGSTDTQYF. The CDR3 DNA is TGTGCCAGCCTCGACCGGGACTACGGAAGCACAGATACGCAGTATTTT.

This chain links TRBV13 with TRBJ2-3; 13 nucleotides align to TRBD2. This CDR3 region has 17 residues. Germline-derived CDR1 and CDR2 are PRHDT and FYEKMQ (reference sequence). The V segment lost 5 bases and the J segment 1 base; nucleotides outside the gene matches: 6. The CDR3 loop is CASSAGLAGDGTDTQYF. DNA for the CDR3: TGTGCCAGCAGCGCCGGACTAGCGGGAGACGGCACAGATACGCAGTATTTT.

The rearrangement uses TRBV28 and TRBJ2-5; 10 bases agree with TRBD2. The CDR3 length is 14 residues. Per germline, CDR1 MDHEN and CDR2 SYDVKM. V gave up 8 bases and J gave up 4 bases; unmatched junction bases: 7. In DNA, the CDR3 is TGTGCCAGCTGTAGTAGCGGGAGGCCAGAGACCCAGTACTTC. Protein: CASCSSGRPETQYF. Full variable domain (remainder filled in from reference TRBV28 and TRBJ2-5): DVKVTQSSRYLVKRTGEKVFLECVQDMDHENMFWYRQDPGLGLRLIYFSYDVKMKEKGDIPEGYSVSREKKERFSLILESASTNQTSMYLCASCSSGRPETQYFGPGTRLLVL.

The chain carries TRBV2 and TRBJ2-5; a weak D match, TRBD2 (6 bases). CDR1 is SNHLY, CDR2 FYNNEI, per germline. This CDR3 is 15 amino acids long. Trimming stripped 5 bases from V and 4 bases from J, with 17 bases between. CDR3 sequence: CASSYSLLAGETQYF. In nucleotides, the CDR3 is TGTGCCAGCAGTTACTCATTACTAGCCGGAGAGACCCAGTACTTC. Full variable domain (outside the CDR3, taken from reference TRBV2 and TRBJ2-5): EPEVTQTPSHQVTQMGQEVILRCVPISNHLYFYWYRQILGQKVEFLVSFYNNEISEKSEIFDDQFSVERPDGSNFTLKIRSTKLEDSAMYFCASSYSLLAGETQYFGPGTRLLVL.

The V call is TRBV27, the J call TRBJ2-7; 16 bases map to TRBD2. The CDR3 runs 14 residues. Germline trimming cut 4 bases from V and 7 bases from J; bases unmatched to any gene: 1. CDR1 MNHEY and CDR2 SMNVEV come from the germline V gene (reference sequence). CDR3 bases: TGTGCCAGCAGTTCGGGACTAGCGGGGGGGGAGCAGTACTTC. It specifies CASSSGLAGGEQYF.

The chain joins TRBV28 to TRBJ1-1; 7 bases match TRBD1. Germline CDR1 is MDHEN and CDR2 is SYDVKM. This CDR3 is built from 16 residues. V trimming: 6 bases; J trimming: 10 bases; junction bases outside the gene matches: 20. The chain's CDR3 is CASRYRGEGFIRGAFF. The CDR3 region has the DNA TGTGCCAGCAGATACAGGGGAGAAGGGTTTATCAGGGGAGCTTTCTTT.

The gene calls are TRBV2 and TRBJ2-3, with D unclear. Between the trimmed V and J ends, which lost 7 bases and 3 bases, there was a span of 8 bases. CDR1 is SNHLY and CDR2 is FYNNEI in the germline V gene. The CDR3 is 12 amino acids. This CDR3 is CASTSDTDTQYF. DNA for the CDR3: TGTGCCAGCACCAGCGATACAGATACGCAGTATTTT.

The genes are TRBV7-9 and TRBJ2-3; a weak D match, TRBD2 (6 bases). CDR3 length: 15 residues. Germline CDR1 reads SEHNR; CDR2 reads FQNEAQ (reference sequence). Between the trimmed V and J ends, which lost 5 bases and 2 bases, there was a span of 14 bases. CDR3 sequence reads: CASSEIRGTTDTQYF. CDR3 in DNA: TGTGCCAGCAGCGAAATCCGGGGGACCACAGATACGCAGTATTTT.

A word on this clone: Mismatch with germline at one junction end may stem from a read error. At the DNA level, this CDR3 is encoded by other sequences in the same sample as well. The rearrangement links TRBV27 to TRBJ2-7; possible D gene TRBD2, 6 bases. The germline V gene has CDR1 MNHEY and CDR2 SMNVEV (reference sequence). This CDR3 has 13 residues. CDR3 region: CASSLGGFGEQYF. CDR3 nucleotide sequence: TGTGCCAGTAGTTTGGGGGGATTCGGCGAGCAGTACTTC.

This clone has just one count. The gene calls are TRBV6-4 and TRBJ2-2, with D possibly matching TRBD2 (6 bases). The V end lost 8 bases, the J end lost 5 bases, and 18 bases lay between the germline ends. Germline CDR1 MRHNA, CDR2 SNTAGT. This CDR3 spans 15 amino acids. CDR3 protein: CASGGTGVATGELFF. The CDR3 DNA reads as TGTGCCAGCGGGGGTACGGGAGTAGCGACCGGGGAGCTGTTTTTT.

CDR3 coding DNA: TGTGCCAGCAGCCAGCGCGGGGGGAATACGCAGTATTTT. Translation gives CASSQRGGNTQYF. The chain joins TRBV13 to TRBJ2-3; 8 positions match TRBD2. Per germline, CDR1 PRHDT and CDR2 FYEKMQ (reference sequence). The length of the CDR3 is 13 residues. J gave up 7 bases and V 5 bases, and 5 bases lay outside the gene matches.

This chain links TRBV7-3 with TRBJ2-2; 11 positions match TRBD2. The V gene's germline CDR1 is SGHTA and CDR2 FQGTGA. V dropped 5 bases and J dropped 4; count of bases not matched to a gene: 3. This CDR3 has 15 residues. The CDR3 sequence: CASSPGLAGTGELFF. In DNA form, the CDR3 reads TGTGCCAGCAGCCCAGGACTAGCGGGCACCGGGGAGCTGTTTTTT.